Included here is one T cell receptor beta chain sequence, with context. Its antigen is undetermined. The data stem from a study of OX40 agonist ivuxolimab in advanced cancers. Whole-study context: From 23 to 79 years was the age range, with a mean of around 54 years, and around 80% were male.

Profiling relied on immunoSEQ multiplex PCR, and the TCRdb table lists in-frame clones only, not all of them. The sample lists 90,000 to 100,000 clones, 70% to 85% occurring once. General study points: Antigens targeted by the expanded peripheral T cells were not determined. Dosing at 0.1 to 3.0 mg/kg was accompanied by clonal expansion of CD4+ and CD8+ blood T cells by week 6.

V shed 0 bases and J shed 0 bases, with 12 bases lying between them. CDR3 length: 16 amino acids. Germline CDR1 is SGHRS and CDR2 is YFSETQ. The source material was CD4+ or CD8+ T cells sorted from blood, sampled in a trial of the OX40 agonist ivuxolimab. The clonotype comes from an adult with an advanced solid tumor such as melanoma, head and neck, liver or kidney cancer. The rearrangement links TRBV5-1 to TRBJ1-1, with D uncertain. The CDR3 DNA sequence: TGCGCCAGCAGCTTGGGGCTTGTGTTCATGAACACTGAAGCTTTCTTT. Protein product: CASSLGLVFMNTEAFF.